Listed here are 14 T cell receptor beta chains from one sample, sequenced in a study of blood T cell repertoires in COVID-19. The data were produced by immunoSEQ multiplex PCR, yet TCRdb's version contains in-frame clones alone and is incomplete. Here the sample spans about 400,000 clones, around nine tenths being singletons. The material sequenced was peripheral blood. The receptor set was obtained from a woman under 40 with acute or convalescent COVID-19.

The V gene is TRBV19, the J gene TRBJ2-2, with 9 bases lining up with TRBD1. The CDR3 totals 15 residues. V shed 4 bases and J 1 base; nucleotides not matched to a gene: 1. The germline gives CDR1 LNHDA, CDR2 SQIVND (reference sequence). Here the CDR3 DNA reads TGTGCCAGTAGTAGGGACAGGGAGAACACCGGGGAGCTGTTTTTT. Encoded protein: CASSRDRENTGELFF.

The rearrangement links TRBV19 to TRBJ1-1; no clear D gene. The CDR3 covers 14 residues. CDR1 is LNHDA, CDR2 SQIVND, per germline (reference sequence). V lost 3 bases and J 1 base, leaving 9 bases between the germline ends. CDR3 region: CASSMVRANTEAFF. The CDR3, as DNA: TGTGCCAGTAGTATGGTGAGGGCGAACACTGAAGCTTTCTTT.

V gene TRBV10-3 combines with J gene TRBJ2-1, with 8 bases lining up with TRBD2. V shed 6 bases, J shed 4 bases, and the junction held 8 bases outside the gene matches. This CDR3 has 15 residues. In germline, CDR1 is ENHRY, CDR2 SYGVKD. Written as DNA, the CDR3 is TGTGCCATCAGACCGACGGGAGGGGGTTACAATGAGCAGTTCTTC. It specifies CAIRPTGGGYNEQFF.

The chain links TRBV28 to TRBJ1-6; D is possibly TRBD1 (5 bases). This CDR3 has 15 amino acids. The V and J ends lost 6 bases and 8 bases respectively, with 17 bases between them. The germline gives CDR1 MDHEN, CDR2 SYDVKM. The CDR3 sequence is CASRQQATEDSPLHF. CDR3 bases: TGTGCCAGCAGGCAACAGGCCACAGAGGATTCACCCCTCCACTTT.

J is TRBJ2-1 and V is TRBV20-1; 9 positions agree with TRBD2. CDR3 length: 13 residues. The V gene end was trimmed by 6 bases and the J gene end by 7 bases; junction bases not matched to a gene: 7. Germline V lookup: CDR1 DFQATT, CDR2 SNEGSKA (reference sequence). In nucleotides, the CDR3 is TGCAGTGCGAGTAGCGGGGGACGAAATGAGCAGTTCTTC. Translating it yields CSASSGGRNEQFF.

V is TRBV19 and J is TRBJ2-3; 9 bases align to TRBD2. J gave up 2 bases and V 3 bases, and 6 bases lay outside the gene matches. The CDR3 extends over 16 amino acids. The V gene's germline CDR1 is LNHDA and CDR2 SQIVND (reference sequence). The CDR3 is CASSISGGGATDTQYF. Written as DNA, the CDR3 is TGTGCCAGTAGTATCTCCGGCGGGGGGGCCACAGATACGCAGTATTTT.

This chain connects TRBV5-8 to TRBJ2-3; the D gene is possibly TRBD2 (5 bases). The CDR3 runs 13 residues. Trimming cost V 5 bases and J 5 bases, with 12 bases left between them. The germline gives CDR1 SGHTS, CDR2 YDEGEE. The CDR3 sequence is CASSRGLRDTQYF. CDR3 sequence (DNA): TGTGCCAGCAGTCGGGGTTTAAGAGATACGCAGTATTTT.

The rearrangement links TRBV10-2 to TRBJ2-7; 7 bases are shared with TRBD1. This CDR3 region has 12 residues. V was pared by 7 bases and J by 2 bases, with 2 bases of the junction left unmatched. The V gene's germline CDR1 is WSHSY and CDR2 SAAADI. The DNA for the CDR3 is TGCGCCAGCAAAGACAGGGCCTACGAGCAGTACTTC. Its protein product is CASKDRAYEQYF.

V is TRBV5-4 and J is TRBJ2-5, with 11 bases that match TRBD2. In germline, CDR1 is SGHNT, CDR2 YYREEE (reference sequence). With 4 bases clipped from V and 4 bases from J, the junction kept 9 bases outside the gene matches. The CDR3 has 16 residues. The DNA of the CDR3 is TGTGCCAGCAGCCTGACTAGCGGGGTAAGAGGAGAGACCCAGTACTTC. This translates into CASSLTSGVRGETQYF.

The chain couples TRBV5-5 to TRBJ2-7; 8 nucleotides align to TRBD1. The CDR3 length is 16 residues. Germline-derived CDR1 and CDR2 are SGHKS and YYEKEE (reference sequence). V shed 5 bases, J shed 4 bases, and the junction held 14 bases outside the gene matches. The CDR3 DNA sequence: TGTGCCAGCAGACCTTACACGGACAGGGTTAGGTACGAGCAGTACTTC. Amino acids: CASRPYTDRVRYEQYF.

The CDR3, as DNA: TGTGCCAGCAGCGTGCCTTTGCGAGCGTCGAGCTCCTACAATGAGCAGTTCTTC. Translating it yields CASSVPLRASSSYNEQFF. The genes are TRBV14 and TRBJ2-1, with D hard to call. This CDR3 has 18 amino acids. Trimming pared 5 bases from V and 0 bases from J, leaving 20 bases between. Germline assignment: CDR1 SGHDN and CDR2 FVKESK.

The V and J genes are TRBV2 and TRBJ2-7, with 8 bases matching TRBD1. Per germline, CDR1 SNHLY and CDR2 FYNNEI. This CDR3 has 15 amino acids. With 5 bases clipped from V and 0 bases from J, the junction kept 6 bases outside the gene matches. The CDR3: CASSNGQGTSYEQYF. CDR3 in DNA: TGTGCCAGCAGTAATGGACAGGGAACCTCCTACGAGCAGTACTTC.

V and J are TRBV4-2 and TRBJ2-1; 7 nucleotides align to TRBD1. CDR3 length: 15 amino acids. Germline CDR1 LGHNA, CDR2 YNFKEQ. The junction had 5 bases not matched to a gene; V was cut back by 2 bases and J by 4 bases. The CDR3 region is CASSQIGTVYNEQFF. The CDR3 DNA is TGTGCCAGCAGCCAAATTGGGACAGTATACAATGAGCAGTTCTTC.

CDR3 in DNA: TGCAGCGTTGTTAGGGCGGGACAGGGGGCCACAGATACGCAGTATTTT. Its protein product is CSVVRAGQGATDTQYF. The chain has TRBV29-1 and TRBJ2-3; 12 bases map to TRBD1. The J segment lost 2 bases and the V segment lost 4 bases, leaving 7 bases of the junction unmatched. The germline CDR1 and CDR2 sequences are SQVTM and ANQGSEA. This CDR3 has 16 residues.